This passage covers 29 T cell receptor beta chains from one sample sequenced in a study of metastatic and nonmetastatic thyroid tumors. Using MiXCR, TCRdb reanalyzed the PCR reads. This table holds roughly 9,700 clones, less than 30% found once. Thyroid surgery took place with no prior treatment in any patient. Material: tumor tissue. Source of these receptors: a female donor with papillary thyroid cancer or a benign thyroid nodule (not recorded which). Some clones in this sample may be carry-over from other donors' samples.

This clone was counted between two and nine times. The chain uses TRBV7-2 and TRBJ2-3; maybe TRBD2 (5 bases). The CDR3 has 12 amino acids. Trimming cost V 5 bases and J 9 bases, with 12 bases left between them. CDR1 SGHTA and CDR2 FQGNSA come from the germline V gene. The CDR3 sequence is CASSPRLATQYF. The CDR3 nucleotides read TGTGCCAGCAGCCCCCGTCTAGCAACGCAGTATTTT.

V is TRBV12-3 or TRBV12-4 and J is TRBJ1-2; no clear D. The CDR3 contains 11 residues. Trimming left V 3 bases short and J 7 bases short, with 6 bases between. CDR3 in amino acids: CASSLGRGYTF. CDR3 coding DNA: TGTGCCAGCAGTTTGGGTCGTGGCTACACCTTC.

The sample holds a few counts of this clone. The CDR3 reads CASSVGGGYEQYF. The DNA of the CDR3 is TGTGCCAGCAGTGTGGGGGGCGGCTACGAGCAGTACTTC. This sequence joins TRBV6-1 and TRBJ2-7; TRBD1 or TRBD2 may be the D gene (6 bases each). Per the germline V gene, CDR1 is MNHNS and CDR2 is SASEGT. The CDR3 is made up of 13 amino acids. V shed 4 bases and J shed 3 bases, with 10 bases lying between them.

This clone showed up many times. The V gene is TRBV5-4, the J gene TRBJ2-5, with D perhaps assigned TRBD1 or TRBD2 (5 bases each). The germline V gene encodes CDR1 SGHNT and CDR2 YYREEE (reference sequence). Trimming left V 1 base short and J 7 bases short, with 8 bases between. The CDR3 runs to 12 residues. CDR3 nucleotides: TGTGCCAGCAGCTTGTCTGGGGGGACCCAGTACTTC. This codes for CASSLSGGTQYF.

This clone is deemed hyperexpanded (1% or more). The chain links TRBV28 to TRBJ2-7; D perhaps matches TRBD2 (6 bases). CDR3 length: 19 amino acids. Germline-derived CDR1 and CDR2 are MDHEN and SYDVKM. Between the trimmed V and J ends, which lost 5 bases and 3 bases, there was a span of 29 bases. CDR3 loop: CASSPEGPSGGQGVYEQYF. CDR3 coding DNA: TGTGCCAGCAGTCCCGAAGGTCCAAGCGGAGGGCAGGGCGTCTACGAGCAGTACTTC.

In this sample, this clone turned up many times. As DNA, the CDR3 is TGTGCCAGCAACCGACTAGCGGGTGAGCAGTTCTTC. Protein product: CASNRLAGEQFF. This chain links TRBV5-8 with TRBJ2-1; 10 bases fit TRBD2. The germline CDR1 and CDR2 sequences are SGHTS and YDEGEE. This CDR3 spans 12 amino acids. The J segment lost 9 bases and the V segment lost 6 bases, leaving 3 bases of the junction unmatched. Complete variable domain (other parts from reference TRBV5-8 and TRBJ2-1): EAGVTQSPTHLIKTRGQQATLRCSPISGHTSVYWYQQALGLGLQFLLWYDEGEERNRGNFPPRFSGRQFPNYSSELNVNALELEDSALYLCASNRLAGEQFFGPGTRLTVL.

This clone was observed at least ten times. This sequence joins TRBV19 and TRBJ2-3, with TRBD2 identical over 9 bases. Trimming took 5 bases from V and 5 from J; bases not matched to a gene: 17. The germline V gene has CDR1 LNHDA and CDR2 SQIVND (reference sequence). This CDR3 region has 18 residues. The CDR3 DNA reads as TGTGCCAGTAGTCCGAGATATATTAGCGGGAGTTTAAGAGATACGCAGTATTTT. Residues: CASSPRYISGSLRDTQYF.

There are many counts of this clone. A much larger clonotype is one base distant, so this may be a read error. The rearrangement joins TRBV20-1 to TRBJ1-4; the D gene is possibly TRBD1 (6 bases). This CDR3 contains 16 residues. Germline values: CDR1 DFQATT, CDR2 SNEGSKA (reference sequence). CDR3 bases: TGCAGTGCTAGAGTCTCAGTTGACAGGTATAATGAAAAACTGGTTTTT. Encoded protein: CSARVSVDRYNEKLVF.

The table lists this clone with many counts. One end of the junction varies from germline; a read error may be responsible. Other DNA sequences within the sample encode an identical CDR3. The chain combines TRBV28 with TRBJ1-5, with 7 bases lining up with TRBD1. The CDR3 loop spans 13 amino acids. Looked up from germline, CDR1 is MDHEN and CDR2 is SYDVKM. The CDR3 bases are TGTGCCAGCAGGGAGGGGGCGGGTCAGCCCCAGCACTTT. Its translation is CASREGAGQPQHF.

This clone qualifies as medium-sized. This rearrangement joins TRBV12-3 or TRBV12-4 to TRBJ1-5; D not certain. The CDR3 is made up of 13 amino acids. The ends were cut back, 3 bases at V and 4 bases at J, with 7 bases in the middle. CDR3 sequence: CASSFETNQPQHF. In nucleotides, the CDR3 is TGTGCCAGCAGTTTTGAGACTAATCAGCCCCAGCATTTT.

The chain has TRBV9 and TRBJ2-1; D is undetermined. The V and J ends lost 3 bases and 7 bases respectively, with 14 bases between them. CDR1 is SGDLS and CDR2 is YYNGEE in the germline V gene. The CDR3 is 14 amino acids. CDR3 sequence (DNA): TGTGCCAGCAGCGACTGGTACAGTACGAATGAGCAGTTCTTC. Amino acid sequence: CASSDWYSTNEQFF.

In DNA, the CDR3 is TGTGCCAGCATCCCCCGTGTAGCGTGCGAGCAGTACTTC. Residues: CASIPRVACEQYF. The J gene is TRBJ2-7, the V gene TRBV9, with D possibly being TRBD2 (5 bases). The length of the CDR3 is 13 residues. The V gene lost 6 bases and the J gene lost 6 bases, with 16 bases spanning the gap. Germline lookup yields CDR1 SGDLS and CDR2 YYNGEE. The whole variable domain, filled in from reference TRBV9 and TRBJ2-7, reads DSGVTQTPKHLITATGQRVTLRCSPRSGDLSVYWYQQSLDQGLQFLIQYYNGEERAKGNILERFSAQQFPDLHSELNLSSLELGDSALYFCASIPRVACEQYFGPGTRLTVT.

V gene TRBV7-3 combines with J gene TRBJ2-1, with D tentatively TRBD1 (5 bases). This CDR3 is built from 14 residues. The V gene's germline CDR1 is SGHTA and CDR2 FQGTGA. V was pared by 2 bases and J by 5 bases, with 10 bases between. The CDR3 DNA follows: TGTGCCAGCAGCTTATCAGGGAATCACAATGAGCAGTTCTTC. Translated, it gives CASSLSGNHNEQFF.

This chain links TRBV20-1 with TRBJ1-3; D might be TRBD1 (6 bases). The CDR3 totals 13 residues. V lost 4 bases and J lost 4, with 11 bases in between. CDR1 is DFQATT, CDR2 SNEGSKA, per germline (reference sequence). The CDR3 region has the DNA TGCAGTGCTATTCAGGGGCTGGGAAACACCATATATTTT. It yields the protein CSAIQGLGNTIYF.

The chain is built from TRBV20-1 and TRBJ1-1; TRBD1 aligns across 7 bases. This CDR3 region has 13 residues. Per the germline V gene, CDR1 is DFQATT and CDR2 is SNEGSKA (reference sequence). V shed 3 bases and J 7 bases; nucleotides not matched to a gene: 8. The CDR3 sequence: CSASRDSISEAFF. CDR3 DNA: TGCAGTGCTAGCCGGGACAGCATCAGTGAAGCTTTCTTT.

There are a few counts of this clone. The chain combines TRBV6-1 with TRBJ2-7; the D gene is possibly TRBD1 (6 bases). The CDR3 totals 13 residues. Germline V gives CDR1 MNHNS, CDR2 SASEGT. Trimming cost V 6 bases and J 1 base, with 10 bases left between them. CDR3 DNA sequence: TGTGCCAGCAGCCTCAGGGGATCCTACGAGCAGTACTTC. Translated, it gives CASSLRGSYEQYF.

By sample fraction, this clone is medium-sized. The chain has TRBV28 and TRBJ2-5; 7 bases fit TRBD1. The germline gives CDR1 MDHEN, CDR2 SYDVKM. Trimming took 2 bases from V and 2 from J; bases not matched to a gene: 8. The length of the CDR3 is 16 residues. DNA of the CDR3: TGTGCCAGCAGTTTACCCGGGACAGCCGTACAAGAGACCCAGTACTTC. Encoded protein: CASSLPGTAVQETQYF.

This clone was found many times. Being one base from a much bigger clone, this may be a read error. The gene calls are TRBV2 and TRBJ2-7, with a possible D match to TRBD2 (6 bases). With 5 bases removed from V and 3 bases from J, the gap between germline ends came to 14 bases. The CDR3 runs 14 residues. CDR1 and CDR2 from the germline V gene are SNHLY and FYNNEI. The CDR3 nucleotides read TGTGCCAGCAGTAGAGGGGAGGTTTTCTACGAGCAGTACTTC. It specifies CASSRGEVFYEQYF.

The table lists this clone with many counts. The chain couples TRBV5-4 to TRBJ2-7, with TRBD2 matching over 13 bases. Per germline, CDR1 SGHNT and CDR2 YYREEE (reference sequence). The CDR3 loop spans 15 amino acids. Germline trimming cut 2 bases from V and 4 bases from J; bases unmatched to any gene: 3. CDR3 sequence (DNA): TGTGCCAGCAGCTTTCGGACTAGCGGGGGATACGAGCAGTACTTC. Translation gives CASSFRTSGGYEQYF.

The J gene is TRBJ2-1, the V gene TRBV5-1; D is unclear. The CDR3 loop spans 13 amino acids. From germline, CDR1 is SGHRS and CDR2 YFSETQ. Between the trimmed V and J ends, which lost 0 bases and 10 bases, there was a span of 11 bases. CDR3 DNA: TGCGCCAGCAGCTTGGCCAGTGCGATAGAGCAGTTCTTC. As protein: CASSLASAIEQFF.

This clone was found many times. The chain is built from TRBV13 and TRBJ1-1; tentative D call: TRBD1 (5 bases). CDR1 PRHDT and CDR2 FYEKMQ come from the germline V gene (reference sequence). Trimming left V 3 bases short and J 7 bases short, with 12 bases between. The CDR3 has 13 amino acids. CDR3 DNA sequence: TGTGCCAGCAGCTTGGGGCAATTAGTTGAAGCTTTCTTT. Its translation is CASSLGQLVEAFF.

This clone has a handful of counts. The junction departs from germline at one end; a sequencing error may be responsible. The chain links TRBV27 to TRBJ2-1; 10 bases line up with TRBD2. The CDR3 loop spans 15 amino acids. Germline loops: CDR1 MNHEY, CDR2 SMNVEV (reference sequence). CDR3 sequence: CASRALGLAINEQFF. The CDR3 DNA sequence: TGCGCCAGCAGGGCATTGGGACTAGCGATTAATGAGCAGTTCTTC.

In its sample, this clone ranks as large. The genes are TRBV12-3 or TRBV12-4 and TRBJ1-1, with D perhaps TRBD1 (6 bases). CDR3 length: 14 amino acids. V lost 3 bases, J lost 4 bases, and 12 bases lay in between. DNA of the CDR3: TGTGCCAGCAGTTTTAGGGGGAGGGTCACTGAAGCTTTCTTT. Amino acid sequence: CASSFRGRVTEAFF.

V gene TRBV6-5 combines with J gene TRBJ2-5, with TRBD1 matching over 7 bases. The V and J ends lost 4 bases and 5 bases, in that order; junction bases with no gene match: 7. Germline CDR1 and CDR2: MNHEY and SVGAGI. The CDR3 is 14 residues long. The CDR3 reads CASSLVGQRETQYF. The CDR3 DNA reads TGTGCCAGCAGTTTGGTGGGACAGAGGGAGACCCAGTACTTC.

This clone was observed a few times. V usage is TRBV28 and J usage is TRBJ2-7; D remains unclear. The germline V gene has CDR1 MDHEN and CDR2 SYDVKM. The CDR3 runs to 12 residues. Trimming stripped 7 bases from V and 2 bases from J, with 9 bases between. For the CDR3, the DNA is TGTGCCAGCACCTCTGGGGCCTACGAGCAGTACTTC. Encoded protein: CASTSGAYEQYF.

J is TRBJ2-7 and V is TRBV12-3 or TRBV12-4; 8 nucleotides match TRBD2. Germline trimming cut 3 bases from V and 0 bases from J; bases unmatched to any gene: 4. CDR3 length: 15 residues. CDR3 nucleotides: TGTGCCAGCAGTTTTGTCGGGGGGGCCTCCTACGAGCAGTACTTC. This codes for CASSFVGGASYEQYF.

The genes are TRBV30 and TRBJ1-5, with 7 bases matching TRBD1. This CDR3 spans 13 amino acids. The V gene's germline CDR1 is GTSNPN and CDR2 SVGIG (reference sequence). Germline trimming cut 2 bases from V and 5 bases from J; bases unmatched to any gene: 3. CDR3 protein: CAWSFTGDQPQHF. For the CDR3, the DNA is TGTGCCTGGAGTTTTACAGGGGATCAGCCCCAGCATTTT.

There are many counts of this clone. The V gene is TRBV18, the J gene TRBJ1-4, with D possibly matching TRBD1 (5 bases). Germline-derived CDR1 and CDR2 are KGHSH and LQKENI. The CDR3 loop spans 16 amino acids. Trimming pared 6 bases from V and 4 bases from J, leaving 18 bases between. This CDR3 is CASSPAVSGNNEKLFF. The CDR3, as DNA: TGTGCCAGCTCCCCCGCGGTCTCAGGGAATAATGAAAAACTGTTTTTT.

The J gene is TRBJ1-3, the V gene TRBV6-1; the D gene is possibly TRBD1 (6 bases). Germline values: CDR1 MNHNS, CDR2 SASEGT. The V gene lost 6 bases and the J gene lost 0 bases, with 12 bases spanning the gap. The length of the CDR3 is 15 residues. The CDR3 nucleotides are TGTGCCAGCAGCGAACAGACAGGCTCTGGAAACACCATATATTTT. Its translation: CASSEQTGSGNTIYF.